A single sample is the source of the 16 T cell receptor beta chains below, sequenced in a study of T cell responses to AZD1222 COVID-19 vaccine. This table comes from immunoSEQ multiplex PCR, and its TCRdb copy is limited to in-frame clones, with some not included. This sample carries about 180,000 clones, 88% of them seen once, and the ten largest clones take more than 25%. Sequenced material: peripheral blood, taken 28 days after the second AZD1222 dose. The receptors stem from an adult who received the AZD1222 COVID-19 vaccine.

The rearrangement links TRBV4-2 to TRBJ1-3; a possible D gene is TRBD1 (6 bases). The CDR3 extends over 17 amino acids. V dropped 5 bases and J dropped 1 base, with 18 bases sitting between them. The V gene's germline CDR1 is LGHNA and CDR2 YNFKEQ. The CDR3 coding sequence is TGTGCCAGCAGCGCGGGTTTCGGACAGTCATCTGGAAACACCATATATTTT. Residues: CASSAGFGQSSGNTIYF.

The chain uses TRBV3-1 (or the pseudogene TRBV3-2) and TRBJ2-7, with D perhaps TRBD2 (5 bases). CDR1 and CDR2 from the germline V gene are LGHDT and YNNKEL (reference sequence). The CDR3 length is 13 residues. Trimming cost V 0 bases and J 2 bases, with 5 bases left between them. The CDR3 region is CASSQERAYEQYF. The CDR3, as DNA: TGTGCCAGCAGCCAAGAGAGGGCCTACGAGCAGTACTTC.

The table lists this clone with a few counts. The rearrangement links TRBV5-1 to TRBJ2-7; possibly TRBD2 for D (6 bases). V dropped 4 bases and J dropped 4 bases, with 15 bases sitting between them. This CDR3 spans 14 amino acids. Germline CDR1 is SGHRS and CDR2 is YFSETQ. DNA of the CDR3: TGCGCCAGCAGCCTCCGGACTGGGGGGTACGAGCAGTACTTC. It translates to CASSLRTGGYEQYF.

The J gene is TRBJ2-1, the V gene TRBV5-4; D is possibly TRBD2 (6 bases). CDR3 length equals 15 residues. V lost 0 bases and J 1 base, leaving 8 bases between the germline ends. CDR1 SGHNT and CDR2 YYREEE come from the germline V gene (reference sequence). This CDR3 reads CASSLAGVSYNEQFF. The CDR3 coding sequence is TGTGCCAGCAGCTTGGCGGGAGTGTCCTACAATGAGCAGTTCTTC.

V is TRBV27 and J is TRBJ2-7; D tentatively fits TRBD1 or TRBD2 (7 bases each). This CDR3 has 15 residues. V was clipped by 10 bases and J by 3 bases, with 22 bases between them. From germline, CDR1 is MNHEY and CDR2 SMNVEV (reference sequence). As DNA, the CDR3 is TGTGCCACCAAAGGAGGGGCAGGGGGGGACTACGAGCAGTACTTC. Translated: CATKGGAGGDYEQYF.

The rearrangement uses TRBV21-1 and TRBJ1-5; TRBD1, the D gene given by the table, was not confirmed from the DNA. TRBV21-1 is shown as a pseudogene. The length of the CDR3 is 18 residues. The CDR3 coding sequence is TGTGCCAGCATAAAAAAAAGGCGAAGGGGGCGGTGGAATCAGCCCCAGCATTTT. Its protein product is CASIKKRRRGRWNQPQHF.

This clone was seen just once. The chain joins TRBV9 to TRBJ1-2; D may be TRBD1 (6 bases). Germline CDR1 and CDR2: SGDLS and YYNGEE. Trimming pared 0 bases from V and 8 bases from J, leaving 11 bases between. The CDR3 is 13 residues long. The CDR3 loop is CASSVEQGSGYTF. DNA of the CDR3: TGTGCCAGCAGCGTAGAACAGGGAAGCGGCTACACCTTC.

The chain has TRBV6-1 and TRBJ2-5; the match to TRBD2 covers 7 bases. The CDR3 runs 16 residues. Germline assignment: CDR1 MNHNS and CDR2 SASEGT. After removal of 1 base from V and 1 base from J, the junction contained 6 bases not matched to a gene. CDR3 DNA: TGTGCCAGCAGTGAAGTTGGGGGAGGGCCCCAAGAGACCCAGTACTTC. Translation: CASSEVGGGPQETQYF.

The chain uses TRBV28 and TRBJ2-1, with TRBD2 identical over 10 bases. This CDR3 region has 19 residues. Germline V gene sequence: CDR1 MDHEN, CDR2 SYDVKM. V gave up 7 bases and J gave up 1 base; unmatched junction bases: 16. This CDR3 is CASISPSAGGPGSYNEQFF. CDR3 DNA sequence: TGTGCCAGCATTTCCCCTTCAGCGGGAGGGCCGGGTTCCTACAATGAGCAGTTCTTC.

The V gene is TRBV7-2, the J gene TRBJ2-5; 7 bases agree with TRBD1. The CDR3 contains 13 residues. Germline CDR1 SGHTA, CDR2 FQGNSA. With V trimmed by 6 bases and J by 3 bases, 4 bases remained unmatched. The CDR3 spells CASSFDREETQYF. The DNA of the CDR3 is TGTGCCAGCAGTTTTGACAGGGAAGAGACCCAGTACTTC.

The genes are TRBV28 and TRBJ1-5, with a weak D call TRBD1 (5 bases). The CDR3 totals 15 residues. The germline gives CDR1 MDHEN, CDR2 SYDVKM. The V and J ends lost 9 bases and 5 bases respectively, with 20 bases between them. The CDR3 protein is CASCWGGLDDQPQHF. The CDR3 coding sequence is TGTGCCAGTTGTTGGGGGGGGTTGGACGATCAGCCCCAGCATTTT.

The chain links TRBV6-2 or TRBV6-3 to TRBJ1-6; weak D call: TRBD1 (5 bases). Germline loops: CDR1 MNHEY, CDR2 SVGEGT. The germline V and J ends were trimmed by 5 bases and 5 bases, with 13 bases remaining between them. This CDR3 region has 15 residues. CDR3 DNA sequence: TGTGCCAGCAGTCGCCCGACAGCGAATAATTCACCCCTCCACTTT. Translation: CASSRPTANNSPLHF.

The chain links TRBV6-1 to TRBJ1-6; 11 bases agree with TRBD1. Germline V gene data show CDR1 as MNHNS and CDR2 as SASEGT. V shed 2 bases, J shed 8 bases, and the junction held 8 bases outside the gene matches. The CDR3 totals 17 residues. CDR3 nucleotides: TGTGCCAGCAGTGAACGTCTTTGGACAGGGGGCGATTCACCCCTCCACTTT. This codes for CASSERLWTGGDSPLHF.

This chain uses TRBV18 with TRBJ1-5, with D unclear. The CDR3 runs to 14 residues. CDR1 and CDR2 (germline): KGHSH, LQKENI. V was clipped by 3 bases and J by 0 bases, with 6 bases between them. CDR3 sequence (DNA): TGTGCCAGCTCACCCCTTTCTAGCAATCAGCCCCAGCATTTT. It translates to CASSPLSSNQPQHF.

In its sample, this clone was seen once. The chain uses TRBV7-2 and TRBJ2-1; 9 nucleotides match TRBD2. The trim removed 0 bases at V and 10 bases at J, leaving 4 bases unmatched. CDR1 and CDR2 (germline): SGHTA, FQGNSA. CDR3 length: 14 amino acids. CDR3 residues: CASSLASGSREQFF. The DNA for the CDR3 is TGTGCCAGCAGCTTAGCTAGCGGGAGTCGGGAGCAGTTCTTC.

This clone was found a few times. The V gene is TRBV18, the J gene TRBJ2-6, with TRBD1 matching over 10 bases. Germline V gene sequence: CDR1 KGHSH, CDR2 LQKENI. The CDR3 is 18 amino acids. With V trimmed by 4 bases and J by 1 base, 7 bases remained unmatched. The CDR3 coding sequence is TGTGCCAGCTCACTAAACCGGGACAGGGGTTCTGGGGCCAACGTCCTGACTTTC. Its protein product is CASSLNRDRGSGANVLTF.